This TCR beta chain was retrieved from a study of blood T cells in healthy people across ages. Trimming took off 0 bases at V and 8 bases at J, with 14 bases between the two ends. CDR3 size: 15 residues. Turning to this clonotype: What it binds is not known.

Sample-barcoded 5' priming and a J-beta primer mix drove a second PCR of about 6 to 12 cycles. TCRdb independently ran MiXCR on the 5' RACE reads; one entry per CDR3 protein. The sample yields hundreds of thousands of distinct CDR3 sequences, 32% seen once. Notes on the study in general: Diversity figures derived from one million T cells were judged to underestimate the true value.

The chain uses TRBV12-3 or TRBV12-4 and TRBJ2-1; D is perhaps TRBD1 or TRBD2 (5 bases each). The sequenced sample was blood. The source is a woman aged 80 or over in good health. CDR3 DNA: TGTGCCAGCAGTTTAGCATCCTTTCAGGGAGATGAGCAGTTCTTC. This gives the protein CASSLASFQGDEQFF.